The rows below give T cell receptor beta chains drawn from one sample of a study of CD8 T cells in ankylosing spondylitis. One entry per CDR3 protein results from TCRdb running MiXCR on the 5' RACE reads. The table records 150,000 to 200,000 distinct CDR3 sequences, roughly 34% of them present only once. Sample: synovial fluid, either unsorted or a sorted T cell fraction (not recorded which). The receptors here all came from a male donor with ankylosing spondylitis. The CDR3 runs from the conserved cysteine through the conserved F or W. A D gene is named only where the DNA matches it firmly. Not all rows give a size; the values are once, few, many and, for expanded clones, a class.

CDR3nt	CDR3aa	abundance	j_gene	v_gene	d_gene
TGTGCCAGCACTGAACGACAGGGGGGCAATCAGCCCCAGCATTTT	CASTERQGGNQPQHF	few	TRBJ1-5	TRBV2	TRBD1
TGTGCCAGCAGTACCAAATTCGTGGTTCCGGGCGGGGTGGGTGGCTACACCTTC	CASSTKFVVPGGVGGYTF	NA	TRBJ1-2	TRBV12-3/TRBV12-4	NA
TGTGCCAGCACCTCGACAGGGTTCACAGATACGCAGTATTTT	CASTSTGFTDTQYF	NA	TRBJ2-3	TRBV2	TRBD1
TGTGCCAGCAGCTTACTAGACCCTAGCACAGATACGCAGTATTTT	CASSLLDPSTDTQYF	few	TRBJ2-3	TRBV7-7	NA
TGTGCCAGCAGCGTATCCCCGGGACAGGCTAACTATGGCTACACCTTC	CASSVSPGQANYGYTF	many	TRBJ1-2	TRBV9	TRBD1
TGTGCCAGTAGTAGTTTAGGGTCGTGGGAATCCTACGAGCAGTACTTC	CASSSLGSWESYEQYF	few	TRBJ2-7	TRBV19	NA
TGTGCCAGCAGCTTAGTAAGGGGGCCCTACAATGAGCAGTTCTTC	CASSLVRGPYNEQFF	many	TRBJ2-1	TRBV11-2	TRBD1
TGCAGTGCTAGAATTAAAAAGGGCATTGACAATCAGCCCCAGCATTTT	CSARIKKGIDNQPQHF	once	TRBJ1-5	TRBV20-1	NA
TGTGCCAGCAGTAAGACAGGAGAGACCCAGTACTTC	CASSKTGETQYF	few	TRBJ2-5	TRBV6-1	NA
TGTGCCACCAGTGATTTCGGGGGTGGGCCCCACAATGAGCAGTTCTTC	CATSDFGGGPHNEQFF	NA	TRBJ2-1	TRBV24-1	NA
TGTGCCAGCAGCGAGAGGGGTACCGAGCAGTACTTC	CASSERGTEQYF	many	TRBJ2-7	TRBV7-2	NA
TGCGCCAGCAGCCACCGAGCGGGAGACCCCTACAATGAGCAGTTCTTC	CASSHRAGDPYNEQFF	many	TRBJ2-1	TRBV5-1	TRBD2
TGCGCCAGCAGTGACATCAAGGGACAGTACTTC	CASSDIKGQYF	few	TRBJ2-7	TRBV10-2	NA
TGCAGTGCTAGACCGACCAGGGGCCGGGAGCTGTTTTTT	CSARPTRGRELFF	once	TRBJ2-2	TRBV20-1	NA
TGTGCCAGCAGTTTGTTATCGTCGGGCATTCAGTACTTC	CASSLLSSGIQYF	few	TRBJ2-4	TRBV28	NA
TGCAGTGCGGCCGGGACCCAAAGAGGCACCTATAATTCACCCCTCCACTTT	CSAAGTQRGTYNSPLHF	few	TRBJ1-6	TRBV20-1	NA
TGTGCCAGCAGCCTCCTAGGGACAGGGCAAGAGACCCAGTACTTC	CASSLLGTGQETQYF	NA	TRBJ2-5	TRBV9	TRBD1
TGCAGTGCTAGCGTAAGTGGACTAAGCTCCTACGAGCAGTACTTC	CSASVSGLSSYEQYF	few	TRBJ2-7	TRBV20-1	NA
TGTGCCAGCAGCTTATTAGCTAGCGGAGCCGGCACCTACAATGAGCAGTTCTTC	CASSLLASGAGTYNEQFF	many	TRBJ2-1	TRBV7-7	TRBD2
TGTGCCAGCAGCTTAGGTGAAAGCGCCTCACCCCTCCACTTT	CASSLGESASPLHF	NA	TRBJ1-6	TRBV7-9	NA
TGTGCCAGCAGTTTAGCGGGAAAGAACTACGAGCAGTACTTC	CASSLAGKNYEQYF	NA	TRBJ2-7	TRBV2	TRBD2
TGCAGTGCGCCCGGGGTCGGCCAAGAGACCCAGTACTTC	CSAPGVGQETQYF	NA	TRBJ2-5	TRBV20-1	NA
TGTGCCAGCAGCGGACAGGGGGGAGGGTCCCGGGAGCTGTTTTTT	CASSGQGGGSRELFF	NA	TRBJ2-2	TRBV9	TRBD1
TGCAGTGCTATGGGACAGGATGGCTACACCTTC	CSAMGQDGYTF	few	TRBJ1-2	TRBV20-1	TRBD1
TGCAGTGCGCCGAGATCCCGGGACAGGGGGGATCGTCCCCTCCACTTT	CSAPRSRDRGDRPLHF	NA	TRBJ1-6	TRBV20-1	TRBD1
TGTGCCACCAGTGTGGGCGCAGATACGCAGTATTTT	CATSVGADTQYF	few	TRBJ2-3	TRBV24-1	NA
TGTGCCAGCAGCTCCTACGGGACACTTACGCGAGAGACCCAGTACTTC	CASSSYGTLTRETQYF	few	TRBJ2-5	TRBV11-2	NA
TGTGCCAGCAGTTCCGTGGACTCCAATGAGCAGTTCTTC	CASSSVDSNEQFF	once	TRBJ2-1	TRBV6-6	NA
TGTGCCAGCAGCTTAGAATTGGAGGAGCAGTTCTTC	CASSLELEEQFF	NA	TRBJ2-1	TRBV11-1	NA
TGTGCCAGCAGCTTGGTGTTGGGGGAGCAGTACTTC	CASSLVLGEQYF	few	TRBJ2-7	TRBV5-6	NA
TGTGCCATCAGTGTGTTGCGGGGCGATGAGCAGTTCTTC	CAISVLRGDEQFF	NA	TRBJ2-1	TRBV10-3	NA
TGTGCCAGCAGCCCAACGGTAGGGGGGGTAGCCAAAAACATTCAGTACTTC	CASSPTVGGVAKNIQYF	NA	TRBJ2-4	TRBV4-2	NA
TGTGCCATCAGTGAACAGTACAATGAGCAGTTCTTC	CAISEQYNEQFF	NA	TRBJ2-1	TRBV10-3	NA
TGTGCCAGCAGTTTACTACACCTCAACACTGAAGCTTTCTTT	CASSLLHLNTEAFF	few	TRBJ1-1	TRBV28	NA
TGTGCCAGCAGCCCTTCGACCCAGCACTATGGCTACACCTTC	CASSPSTQHYGYTF	few	TRBJ1-2	TRBV3-1	NA
TGCAGTGGGGGGCAGATCACAGATACGCAGTATTTT	CSGGQITDTQYF	few	TRBJ2-3	TRBV29-1	NA
TGCGCCAGCAGCTCAATGGGGATGGACAGGGGAGAATCCTACAATGAGCAGTTCTTC	CASSSMGMDRGESYNEQFF	NA	TRBJ2-1	TRBV5-1	TRBD1
TGTGCCAGCAGTTCTTTCACGGGAGACTATGGCTACACCTTC	CASSSFTGDYGYTF	NA	TRBJ1-2	TRBV12-3/TRBV12-4	NA
TGTGCCACCAGTGATATAGGGGGAGTAGAGACCCAGTACTTC	CATSDIGGVETQYF	few	TRBJ2-5	TRBV24-1	NA
TGTGCCAGCAGTGACGGGACTCCTGTGGAGACCCAGTACTTC	CASSDGTPVETQYF	many	TRBJ2-5	TRBV25-1	NA
TGTGCCAGCAGCCTGAGTCCGGGGGCCATCCGAGGAAGCTATGGCTACACCTTC	CASSLSPGAIRGSYGYTF	NA	TRBJ1-2	TRBV5-5	NA
TGTGCCAGCAGTCCCGGCTACACTGAAGCTTTCTTT	CASSPGYTEAFF	NA	TRBJ1-1	TRBV28	NA
TGTGCCAGCAGCTTTACAGGGGAGACGAATACGGCTTTCTTT	CASSFTGETNTAFF	few	TRBJ1-1	TRBV7-9	TRBD1
TGTGCCAGCAGTCCTACGGGGCTAAGCTCGAATGAGCAGTTCTTC	CASSPTGLSSNEQFF	NA	TRBJ2-1	TRBV12-3/TRBV12-4	NA
TGCAGTGCTAGCCCTCAGGGTTACGAGCAGTACTTC	CSASPQGYEQYF	NA	TRBJ2-7	TRBV20-1	NA
TGTGCCAGCAGCGTCTTAAACAGGGGATGGGATGGCTACACCTTC	CASSVLNRGWDGYTF	NA	TRBJ1-2	TRBV7-9	TRBD1
TGTGCCAGCAGTATAGCACAGGCAGTAGTAGGTTCCTATGGCTACACCTTC	CASSIAQAVVGSYGYTF	few	TRBJ1-2	TRBV28	NA
TGTGCCAGCAGTTCCTTACAGGGGGTAAGGAACACTGAAGCTTTCTTT	CASSSLQGVRNTEAFF	NA	TRBJ1-1	TRBV6-5	TRBD1
TGTGCCAGCAGCGTAGTCTGGAAGGGTGAGCAGTTCTTC	CASSVVWKGEQFF	few	TRBJ2-1	TRBV9	NA
TGCAGTGCCCCATCGCGGGCCGGGGAGCTGTTTTTT	CSAPSRAGELFF	few	TRBJ2-2	TRBV20-1	NA
TGCAGTGCTAGAGAGGGGTTTTGGACCCAGTACTTC	CSAREGFWTQYF	NA	TRBJ2-5	TRBV20-1	NA
TGTGCCAGCAGTTTTGACGGGGGAAACACCATATATTTT	CASSFDGGNTIYF	many	TRBJ1-3	TRBV27	NA
TGCGCCAGCAGCGAGGACAGGGTAGGCCGAAGACCCTTCCACTTT	CASSEDRVGRRPFHF	once	TRBJ1-6	TRBV5-1	TRBD1
TGCAGCGTTGTGTGGTACCAAGGTTTCACAGATACGCAGTATTTT	CSVVWYQGFTDTQYF	few	TRBJ2-3	TRBV29-1	NA
TGTGCCAGCAGTTTAGTAGCCTACAGGGAGTCGTTCGACACTGAAGCTTTCTTT	CASSLVAYRESFDTEAFF	NA	TRBJ1-1	TRBV12-3/TRBV12-4	NA
TGCAGTGCTAGGAGGGGGTACAGCCAAGAGACCCAGTACTTC	CSARRGYSQETQYF	once	TRBJ2-5	TRBV20-1	NA
TGCAGTGCCCTGGCTAGCGGTTTGGGCGAGCAGTACTTC	CSALASGLGEQYF	few	TRBJ2-7	TRBV20-1	TRBD2
TGTGCCACCAGCGTTCAGGGGGCTGGTCCGGACGAGCAGTACTTC	CATSVQGAGPDEQYF	NA	TRBJ2-7	TRBV15	TRBD1